This T cell receptor beta chain was profiled in a study of cytomegalovirus exposure and HLA in healthy donors. The PCR had 60 Vbeta and 13 Jbeta primers. Here immunoSEQ multiplex PCR was the method, and the copy in TCRdb shows in-frame clones only, minus some. This table holds approximately 120,000 clones. The CDR3 spans 15 residues. Germline CDR1 is SGHVS and CDR2 is FNYEAQ. The germline V and J ends were trimmed by 3 bases and 5 bases, with 16 bases remaining between them. V and J are TRBV7-6 and TRBJ2-5, with D possibly being TRBD1 (6 bases). The sequenced material came from PBMCs. The sequence was obtained from a young man in good health and CMV-seronegative. The CDR3 loop reads CASSFRSPRGETQYF. The CDR3 region has the DNA TGTGCCAGCAGCTTTCGATCCCCAAGGGGGGAGACCCAGTACTTC.